Presented here are 3 T cell receptor beta chains from one specimen sequenced in a study of shared clonotypes between healthy human individuals. Measured with immunoSEQ multiplex PCR; TCRdb has only the in-frame clones, and not every one. The profile covers under 1,900,000 clones, with less than 99% appearing a single time and around 0.38% taken by the ten largest. Sample: naive CD4+ T cells sorted from blood. The subset was: CD45RA+ positively selected. The receptors originated from a young man in good health.

In its sample, this clone was seen once. The chain couples TRBV14 to TRBJ1-1; 12 bases are shared with TRBD1. The CDR3 is made up of 16 amino acids. J was trimmed by 7 bases and V by 4 bases; bases with no gene match: 10. Germline lookup yields CDR1 SGHDN and CDR2 FVKESK. CDR3 protein: CASSRVRDRGLGEAFF. Written as DNA, the CDR3 is TGTGCCAGCAGCCGCGTCCGGGACAGGGGGCTTGGTGAAGCTTTCTTT.

The chain has TRBV14 and TRBJ2-2, with D perhaps being TRBD1 or TRBD2 (5 bases each). CDR3 length: 19 amino acids. Germline V lookup: CDR1 SGHDN, CDR2 FVKESK. V gave up 0 bases and J gave up 4 bases, with 21 bases separating them. This CDR3 reads CASSQDIPRGLLSTGELFF. The CDR3 bases are TGTGCCAGCAGCCAAGATATCCCCCGGGGCCTTTTGAGCACCGGGGAGCTGTTTTTT.

V usage is TRBV19 and J usage is TRBJ2-6; D might be TRBD1 (6 bases). V shed 9 bases and J shed 0 bases, with 24 bases lying between them. This CDR3 comprises 19 residues. Germline CDR1 and CDR2: LNHDA and SQIVND (reference sequence). The CDR3 DNA sequence: TGTGCCAGCCACACAGGGCCCCACCTAAAATTCTCTGGGGCCAACGTCCTGACTTTC. It specifies CASHTGPHLKFSGANVLTF.